This entry lists 4 T cell receptor beta chains sequenced from one sample in a study of OX40 agonist ivuxolimab in advanced cancers. Here immunoSEQ multiplex PCR was the method, and the copy in TCRdb shows in-frame clones only, minus some. The sample includes about 96,000 clones, roughly four fifths of them seen just once. This material consisted of CD4+ or CD8+ T cells sorted from blood, taken in a trial of the OX40 agonist ivuxolimab. Receptors originate from an adult with an advanced solid tumor such as melanoma, head and neck, liver or kidney cancer.

V and J are TRBV18 and TRBJ1-1; possibly TRBD1 for D (5 bases). Trimming left V 6 bases short and J 0 bases short, with 8 bases between. The CDR3 runs to 13 residues. Germline values: CDR1 KGHSH, CDR2 LQKENI. DNA for the CDR3: TGTGCCAGCTCGGAGGGACTGAACACTGAAGCTTTCTTT. Amino acid sequence: CASSEGLNTEAFF.

The genes are TRBV6-1 and TRBJ2-6; D not certain. This CDR3 is 20 amino acids long. Germline CDR1 MNHNS, CDR2 SASEGT. Trimming cost V 0 bases and J 0 bases, with 18 bases left between them. The CDR3 sequence is CASSEAGLGRIGSGANVLTF. CDR3 DNA: TGTGCCAGCAGTGAAGCTGGCCTGGGTAGGATAGGCTCTGGGGCCAACGTCCTGACTTTC.

The chain uses TRBV5-6 and TRBJ2-5; D gene ambiguous. Germline lookup yields CDR1 SGHDT and CDR2 YYEEEE. The CDR3 spans 11 residues. V lost 1 base and J 11 bases, leaving 9 bases between the germline ends. The CDR3 sequence is CASSLRSEQYF. The CDR3 nucleotides read TGTGCCAGCAGCTTGAGGTCTGAGCAGTACTTC.

The rearrangement uses TRBV5-1 and TRBJ1-1; no reliable D call. V was pared by 0 bases and J by 7 bases, with 13 bases between. This CDR3 contains 14 residues. The germline V gene has CDR1 SGHRS and CDR2 YFSETQ. This chain's CDR3 is CASSLVTGAGEAFF. In DNA, the CDR3 is TGCGCCAGCAGCTTGGTGACCGGCGCGGGTGAAGCTTTCTTT.